Listed below are T cell receptor beta chains from one sample, sequenced in a study of graft-versus-host responses after intestinal transplantation. TCRdb keeps only in-frame clones here, not all; method: immunoSEQ multiplex PCR. The data contain more than 65,000 clones, 85% to 90% of them seen just once; the ten biggest clones take up 0.3% to 0.4%. These receptors' antigens are unknown. The sample was unstimulated CD4+ T cells sorted from spleen or lymph node cells, taken before intestinal transplant. The receptor source for this set is a human donor who received an intestinal transplant. CDR3s include the opening cysteine and the closing phenylalanine or tryptophan. The D gene is left open where the match is weak. Expanded clones get a size class; other rows say once, few or many, or leave the size out.

TRBJ2-7	TRBV18	once	TRBD2	CASSPSRAGGPYEQYF	TGTGCCAGCTCTCCCTCTCGGGCGGGAGGGCCCTACGAGCAGTACTTC
TRBJ1-3	TRBV25-1	-	-	CASSDRSGNTIYF	TGTGCCAGCAGTGATCGCTCTGGAAACACCATATATTTT
TRBJ1-4	TRBV28	-	-	CASSPGLGPVTHATNEKLFF	TGTGCCAGCAGTCCTGGGTTGGGGCCCGTAACACATGCAACTAATGAAAAACTGTTTTTT
TRBJ1-2	TRBV6-6	once	-	CASSQDREGYTF	TGTGCCAGCAGCCAGGATAGAGAAGGCTACACCTTC
TRBJ1-5	TRBV5-8	-	-	CASSSVWAGGNQPQHF	TGTGCCAGCAGCTCCGTGTGGGCAGGGGGCAATCAGCCCCAGCATTTT
TRBJ2-1	TRBV28	-	TRBD2	CASSLDSGTSGYNEQFF	TGTGCCAGCAGTTTAGACTCCGGGACTAGCGGTTACAATGAGCAGTTCTTC
TRBJ1-1	TRBV4-1	-	-	CASSDDKTDTEAFF	TGCGCCAGCAGCGACGACAAAACCGACACTGAAGCTTTCTTT
TRBJ2-5	TRBV30	-	TRBD1	CAWSQGVWETQYF	TGTGCCTGGAGTCAGGGGGTCTGGGAGACCCAGTACTTC
TRBJ1-5	TRBV19	few	-	CASSMTRLLENQPQHF	TGTGCCAGTAGTATGACGAGGCTACTAGAAAATCAGCCCCAGCATTTT
TRBJ2-3	TRBV5-4	-	TRBD1	CASSSRDSITDTQYF	TGTGCCAGCAGCTCCCGGGACAGCATCACAGATACGCAGTATTTT
TRBJ1-5	TRBV27	-	TRBD1	CASSRDSANQPQHF	TGTGCCAGCAGTAGGGACAGTGCCAATCAGCCCCAGCATTTT
TRBJ1-3	TRBV6-5	-	TRBD1	CASSYLGQGIGNTIYF	TGTGCCAGCAGTTACCTAGGACAGGGGATTGGAAACACCATATATTTT
TRBJ1-2	TRBV9	-	TRBD1	CASSETGGGYGYTF	TGTGCCAGCAGCGAGACAGGGGGCGGATATGGCTACACCTTC
TRBJ1-4	TRBV6-5	-	-	CASSYSNSGSELFF	TGTGCCAGCAGTTACTCGAATTCGGGTTCAGAACTGTTTTTT
TRBJ2-2	TRBV28	-	TRBD2	CASSLLAGGMNTGELFF	TGTGCCAGCAGTTTACTAGCGGGAGGGATGAACACCGGGGAGCTGTTTTTT
TRBJ2-3	TRBV2	-	-	CASSEGPGVTDTQYF	TGTGCCAGCAGTGAAGGCCCGGGGGTGACAGATACGCAGTATTTT
TRBJ2-1	TRBV10-3	once	-	CAISGGGAGNYNEQFF	TGTGCCATCAGTGGGGGGGGCGCAGGAAATTACAATGAGCAGTTCTTC
TRBJ1-2	TRBV27	-	-	CASSLSRTFVWGYTF	TGTGCCAGCAGTTTATCGAGGACATTCGTATGGGGCTACACCTTC
TRBJ2-7	TRBV5-1	few	-	CASSPSGTSYEQYF	TGCGCCAGCAGTCCTTCCGGGACAAGCTACGAGCAGTACTTC
TRBJ2-1	TRBV5-1	few	TRBD2	CASSVSGGAYNEQFF	TGCGCCAGCAGCGTCAGCGGGGGGGCCTACAATGAGCAGTTCTTC
TRBJ1-1	TRBV5-1	-	TRBD1	CASSPPDRAFEAFF	TGCGCCAGCAGCCCACCGGACAGGGCTTTTGAAGCTTTCTTT
TRBJ1-1	TRBV6-5	-	-	CASSYITPSSTEAFF	TGTGCCAGCAGTTATATTACCCCGAGTAGCACTGAAGCTTTCTTT
TRBJ2-2	TRBV10-1	few	-	CASRQGSGGELFF	TGCGCCAGCAGACAGGGTTCGGGCGGGGAGCTGTTTTTT
TRBJ2-7	TRBV28	-	TRBD2	CASRTERGPSYEQYF	TGTGCCAGCCGTACAGAGCGGGGCCCCTCCTACGAGCAGTACTTC
TRBJ2-7	TRBV18	-	TRBD2	CASSLLGLAGGQGSAVEQYF	TGTGCCAGCTCACTGTTGGGACTAGCGGGAGGGCAGGGATCGGCAGTGGAGCAGTACTTC
TRBJ2-7	TRBV28	-	-	CASSRLGGRAKEQYF	TGTGCCAGCAGTCGCTTAGGGGGGAGGGCCAAAGAGCAGTACTTC
TRBJ2-1	TRBV5-6	-	TRBD2	CASSKLIQIAGGLGNEQFF	TGTGCCAGCAGCAAACTTATACAAATAGCGGGAGGGCTTGGAAATGAGCAGTTCTTC
TRBJ1-1	TRBV5-8	-	TRBD1	CASSGGTVAFF	TGTGCCAGCAGCGGGGGGACAGTAGCTTTCTTT
TRBJ2-5	TRBV7-6	-	TRBD2	CASSLETSGETQYF	TGTGCCAGCAGCTTAGAAACTAGCGGGGAGACCCAGTACTTC
TRBJ1-1	TRBV14	-	TRBD1	CASSPRGQGARYTEAFF	TGTGCCAGCAGCCCCCGGGGACAGGGGGCGCGATACACTGAAGCTTTCTTT
TRBJ2-2	TRBV7-9	-	-	CASSLGGPLNTGELFF	TGTGCCAGCAGCTTAGGAGGGCCTTTAAACACCGGGGAGCTGTTTTTT
TRBJ1-5	TRBV28	once	-	CASSSPLGNQPQHF	TGTGCCAGCAGTTCCCCCTTAGGCAATCAGCCCCAGCATTTT
TRBJ1-1	TRBV11-1	once	-	CASSLAGTLNTEAFF	TGTGCCAGCAGCTTAGCGGGGACACTGAACACTGAAGCTTTCTTT